This TCR beta chain was found in a study of OX40 agonist ivuxolimab in advanced cancers. Looking at the study overall: Of mixed ages from about 23 to 85 and averaging 60 years, the group was 65% to 85% male.

The CDR3 contains 13 residues. V trimming: 7 bases; J trimming: 5 bases; junction bases outside the gene matches: 7. Germline loops: CDR1 MDHEN, CDR2 SYDVKM. In regard to this clone: Its target is unknown.

General observations from the study: Fewer expanded clones were found on average in CD4+ than in CD8+ T cells.

Profiled with immunoSEQ multiplex PCR; TCRdb holds only in-frame clones, not every one. The data show some 19,000 clones, about 76% seen once. V usage is TRBV28 and J usage is TRBJ1-1; 7 positions match TRBD1. Here the sequenced sample was CD4+ or CD8+ T cells sorted from blood, taken in a trial of the OX40 agonist ivuxolimab. The origin of this receptor is an adult with an advanced solid tumor such as melanoma, head and neck, liver or kidney cancer. The CDR3 spells CASINRGETEAFF. The CDR3, as DNA: TGTGCCAGCATAAACAGGGGTGAGACTGAAGCTTTCTTT.